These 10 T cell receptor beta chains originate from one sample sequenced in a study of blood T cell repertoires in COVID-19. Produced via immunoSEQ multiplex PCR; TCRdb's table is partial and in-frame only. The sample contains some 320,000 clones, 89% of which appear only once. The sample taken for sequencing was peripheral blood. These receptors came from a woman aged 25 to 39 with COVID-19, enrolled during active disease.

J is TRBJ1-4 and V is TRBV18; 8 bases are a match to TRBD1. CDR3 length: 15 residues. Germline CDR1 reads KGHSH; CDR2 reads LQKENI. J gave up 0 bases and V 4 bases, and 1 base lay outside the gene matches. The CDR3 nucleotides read TGTGCCAGCTCACGGACAGGGACAACTAATGAAAAACTGTTTTTT. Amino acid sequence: CASSRTGTTNEKLFF.

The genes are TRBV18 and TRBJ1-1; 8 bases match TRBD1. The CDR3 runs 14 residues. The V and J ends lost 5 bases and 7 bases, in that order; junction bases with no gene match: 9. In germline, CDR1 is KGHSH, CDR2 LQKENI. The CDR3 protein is CASSSQTGEVEAFF. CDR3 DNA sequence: TGTGCCAGCTCATCGCAGACAGGGGAGGTTGAAGCTTTCTTT. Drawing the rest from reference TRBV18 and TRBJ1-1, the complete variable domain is NAGVMQNPRHLVRRRGQEARLRCSPMKGHSHVYWYRQLPEEGLKFMVYLQKENIIDESGMPKERFSAEFPKEGPSILRIQQVVRGDSAAYFCASSSQTGEVEAFFGQGTRLTVV.

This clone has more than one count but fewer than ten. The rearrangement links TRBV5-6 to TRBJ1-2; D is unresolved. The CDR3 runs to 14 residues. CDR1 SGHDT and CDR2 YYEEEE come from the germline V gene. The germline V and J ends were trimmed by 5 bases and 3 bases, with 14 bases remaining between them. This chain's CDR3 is CASRSTGEYYGYTF. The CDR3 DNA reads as TGTGCCAGCAGAAGTACCGGGGAGTACTATGGCTACACCTTC.

The CDR3 DNA is TGTGCCAGTAGTATAGATGGGACTAGCGGCTACAATGAGCAGTTCTTC. Protein product: CASSIDGTSGYNEQFF. This sequence joins TRBV19 and TRBJ2-1; 11 bases map to TRBD2. Trimming took 0 bases from V and 3 from J; bases not matched to a gene: 1. This CDR3 region has 16 residues. CDR1 and CDR2 (germline): LNHDA, SQIVND (reference sequence).

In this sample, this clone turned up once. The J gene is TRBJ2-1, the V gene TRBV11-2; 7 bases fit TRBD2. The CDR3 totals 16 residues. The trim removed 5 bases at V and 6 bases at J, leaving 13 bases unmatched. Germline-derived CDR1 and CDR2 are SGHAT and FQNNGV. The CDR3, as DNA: TGTGCCAGCAGCCCACTTTCGGGGGGATACCTCAATGAGCAGTTCTTC. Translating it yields CASSPLSGGYLNEQFF.

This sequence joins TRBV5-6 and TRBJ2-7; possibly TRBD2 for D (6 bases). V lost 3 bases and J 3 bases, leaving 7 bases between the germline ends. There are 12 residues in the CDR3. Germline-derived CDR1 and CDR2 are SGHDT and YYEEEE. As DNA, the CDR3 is TGTGCCAGCAGCTGGGGGGACTACGAGCAGTACTTC. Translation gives CASSWGDYEQYF.

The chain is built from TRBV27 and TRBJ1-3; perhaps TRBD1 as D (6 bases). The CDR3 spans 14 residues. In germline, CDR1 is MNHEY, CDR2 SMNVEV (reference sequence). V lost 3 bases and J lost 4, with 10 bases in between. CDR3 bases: TGTGCCAGCAGTTTTACAGGGTCCGGAAACACCATATATTTT. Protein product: CASSFTGSGNTIYF.

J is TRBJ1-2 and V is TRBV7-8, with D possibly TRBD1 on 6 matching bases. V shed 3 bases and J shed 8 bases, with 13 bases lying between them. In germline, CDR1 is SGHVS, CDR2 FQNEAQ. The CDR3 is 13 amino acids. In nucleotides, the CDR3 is TGTGCCAGCAGCTTTGGGGTCAGGGGAGGCTACACCTTC. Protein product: CASSFGVRGGYTF.

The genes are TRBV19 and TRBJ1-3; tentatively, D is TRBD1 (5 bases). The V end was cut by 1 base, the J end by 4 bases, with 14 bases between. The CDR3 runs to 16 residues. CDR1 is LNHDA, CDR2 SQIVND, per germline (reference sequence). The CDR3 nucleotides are TGTGCCAGTAGTATAGTCAGCGGGGCCAGCGGAAACACCATATATTTT. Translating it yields CASSIVSGASGNTIYF.

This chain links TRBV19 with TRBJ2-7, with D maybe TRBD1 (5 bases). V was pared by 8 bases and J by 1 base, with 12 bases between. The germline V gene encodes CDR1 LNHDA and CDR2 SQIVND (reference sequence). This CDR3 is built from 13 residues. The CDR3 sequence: CASGAGNSYEQYF. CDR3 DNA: TGTGCCAGTGGTGCAGGGAATTCCTACGAGCAGTACTTC.